This TCR beta chain was captured in a study of CD8+ T cells in alopecia areata. Study-level background: Tofacitinib exposure lasted 6 to 18 months, followed by 6 months off drug. Study-level findings and limits: Scalp samples also yield sequences from resident alphabeta T cells of normal skin.

Once RNA had been extracted, it was reverse transcribed into cDNA to act as the sequencing template. Only in-frame clones appear in the TCRdb table, and some are missing; sequencing was by immunoSEQ multiplex PCR. The sample shows about 180,000 clones, less than 80% of them seen only once. As for this clone: Its specificity is not known.

Germline loops: CDR1 GTSNPN, CDR2 SVGIG (reference sequence). The CDR3 length is 14 residues. V dropped 5 bases and J dropped 3 bases, with 17 bases sitting between them. V and J are TRBV30 and TRBJ2-7, with D perhaps assigned TRBD1 or TRBD2 (5 bases each). The sample in question was CD8+ T cells sorted from blood, obtained at week 0. The source of this sequence is a human donor with alopecia areata. CDR3 sequence: CAWAAVEGLYEQYF. Here the CDR3 DNA reads TGTGCCTGGGCCGCCGTAGAGGGGCTCTACGAGCAGTACTTC.